This T cell receptor (beta chain) was observed in a study of beta chain features in type 1 diabetes. About the research overall: In age, gender and cell yields, patients were similar to healthy donors.

The authors reverse transcribed all of the isolated RNA, so sequencing captured expressed TCRB transcripts. The protocol was immunoSEQ multiplex PCR, while the TCRdb copy is restricted to in-frame clones and leaves out a portion. The sample carries a few hundred thousand clones, 25% to 35% recorded once. In germline, CDR1 is SGHAT, CDR2 FQNNGV. V dropped 2 bases and J dropped 9; count of bases not matched to a gene: 8. The CDR3 sequence is 15 residues long. Every donor provided one heparinised blood draw, which averaged approximately 100 mL. The TCR originated in a man under 40 in good health. The sequencing sample was made of central memory CD4+ T cells from blood. The chain has TRBV11-2 and TRBJ2-1; 9 bases match TRBD2. Here the CDR3 DNA reads TGTGCCAGCAGCTTAACGGGACTAGCTGCGGGTGAGCAGTTCTTC. As protein: CASSLTGLAAGEQFF.